This T cell receptor beta chain comes out of a study of blood T cells in healthy people across ages. In the study overall: Template switching retrieved approximately one barcoded beta molecule for each two T cells.

From germline, CDR1 is SGHVS and CDR2 FQNEAQ. Trimming cost V 4 bases and J 1 base, with 10 bases left between them. The CDR3 runs to 14 residues. Staff drew 9 to 10 milliliters of peripheral blood from each donor. Regarding this clonotype: What it binds is unknown.

Findings and caveats of the study: As age increased, TCR beta diversity per million T cells fell in a roughly linear fashion. There was no known CMV status for donors, so expanded clonotype changes were possibly confounded.

A J-beta primer mix and a sample-barcoded 5' primer were used in a second PCR of roughly 6 to 11 cycles. TCRdb re-analysed the 5' RACE reads in MiXCR, keeping a single row per CDR3 protein. This table holds fewer than 700,000 distinct CDR3 sequences, about 43% found once. Specimen: blood. The chain carries TRBV7-8 and TRBJ1-1; D is uncertain. This clonotype was sampled from a man older than 75 in good health. The CDR3 here is CASSSSGSNTEAFF. The DNA of the CDR3 is TGTGCCAGCAGCTCCTCGGGGTCGAACACTGAAGCTTTCTTT. Full variable domain (rest looked up from reference TRBV7-8 and TRBJ1-1): GAGVSQSPRYKVAKRGQDVALRCDPISGHVSLFWYQQALGQGPEFLTYFQNEAQLDKSGLPSDRFFAERPEGSVSTLKIQRTQQEDSAVYLCASSSSGSNTEAFFGQGTRLTVV.